This TCR beta chain originates from a study of shared clonotypes between healthy human individuals (dated by TCRdb to the early 2020s). Study-wide context: The cohort included a few men and a couple of women between 18 and 49 years of age. For each donor, three plates each were used for CD4 naive and CD4 memory, two plates were used for CD8 naive, and one plate was used for CD8 memory. Per donor, leukapheresis produced somewhere between about 0.85 and 9.5 billion PBMCs. To increase sequencing depth and limit assay-specific biases, TCR repertoire library preparation and sequencing were carried out by different laboratories using diverse techniques. To estimate repertoire size and how much clonotypes are shared between individuals, the study performed deep sequencing of blood TCR repertoires from about five healthy adults. Study-wide conclusions, independent of this receptor: Because the study included only a small number of donors, the genetic and exposure-history diversity represented was limited. Only blood was sampled, and tissue TCR repertoires likely differ from those in blood. Pairwise subsampling led to the expectation that sequencing depth would affect the degree of clonotype sharing among donors. Larger estimated clonotype richness was generally found for naive subsets than for memory subsets. Clonotypes shared by all four sorted-subset donors showed higher generation probabilities than non-shared clonotypes. When several donors were compared, the shared fraction of clonotypes was about 5% for naive CD4, 3.5% for naive CD8, about 2.5% for memory CD4, and around 0.4% for memory CD8. Rarefaction of sorted-subset datasets indicated incomplete sequencing despite the large sequencing depth.

Using the deep immunoSEQ assay, TCR CDR3 regions were amplified from genomic DNA by multiplex PCR. For each cell subset, the extracted genomic DNA was distributed evenly across all wells of several immunoSEQ 96-well plates, and each plate served as one replicate. For sorted subsets, around 200 ng genomic DNA, equal to 30,000 to 35,000 T cell genomes, was loaded into each replicate PCR. The purified libraries were quantified using a Qubit 3.0 fluorometer, sized with a Bioanalyzer 2100, and then quantified again using the KAPA Library Quantification kit. A separate single-read 150-cycle Illumina NextSeq 550 flow cell was used to sequence each immunoSEQ 96-well plate. The original methods were these. Because the immunoSEQ output included only junctional sequences and no quality scores, the filtering could not be the same as the filtering used for full-length reads. To assign V/J genes and CDR3, sequences were annotated against IMGT germline references using PyIR, a Python wrapper for IgBLAST v1.9. Reads were filtered out if the reads had weak V/J assignments (E-value above 1e-6), no CDR3, stop codons, out-of-frame junctions, or ambiguous translated residues. V3J clonotypes were defined as sequences sharing the same inferred V gene, J gene, and CDR3 amino acid sequence. To compute the percentage overlap between repertoires, the number of shared unique clonotypes was divided by the size of the smaller repertoire. Richness of each repertoire was evaluated using RTK rarefaction, the Chao1 estimator, and Recon v2.1 estimates of unobserved clonotypes. For all TCRbeta clonotypes obtained by the gDNA method from several donors, generation probabilities were computed with OLGA. The clones in this table, taken by TCRdb from immuneACCESS, are in-frame only. Not every clone is retained; where verified, under half of the shortfall comes from an unresolved V gene, and the cause of the rest is unknown. The V and J calls and clone size are taken from that table; D and trimming were inferred from the DNA. The sample contains some 690,000 clones, about 90% of them found a single time. The ten top clones hold 34% of the sample.

Concerning this clone: Its antigen has not been determined. Base quality data are lacking; no much larger clone is found one base away.

Donors were healthy HIV-negative adults with no recently reported acute infections or vaccinations. Every donor was a Caucasian adult living in Nashville, Tennessee, USA. CD8 memory samples were composed of magnetically selected CD45RO+ cells combined with CCR7-negative CD45RA+ effector memory (TemRA) cells. Blood was obtained by leukapheresis, after which PBMCs were separated by Ficoll-Histopaque density gradient centrifugation and cryopreserved in liquid nitrogen vapor phase. Analytical flow cytometry was used to check the purity and quantity of each magnetically sorted T cell population. From each sorted fraction, genomic DNA was isolated and quantified by UV absorbance on a Nanodrop 2000c. CDR1 SNHLY and CDR2 FYNNEI are derived from the germline V gene. There are 14 amino acids in the CDR3, from cysteine to phenylalanine inclusive. Only CDR3 DNA remains: 42 bases, in frame from the first base. Trimmed from V: 6 bases; trimmed from J: 6 bases; junction bases lacking a gene match: 10.

Recombination linked TRBV2 to TRBJ1-2; TRBD1 agrees with 7 junctional bases. The TCR sequence derives from a man younger than 35 in good health. Some clones in this sample may be carry-over from other donors' samples. Material for sequencing was memory CD8+ T cells from PBMCs. The cell subset or site label corresponds to: CD45RO+ cells pooled with CCR7-negative TemRA cells. The nucleotide sequence reads TGTGCCAGCAGCCCCGACAGGGAGGGTAATGGCTACACCTTC. This translates into CASSPDREGNGYTF.